Following are 27 T cell receptor beta chains from one sample sequenced in a study of shared clonotypes between healthy human individuals. Generated by immunoSEQ multiplex PCR, the TCRdb table keeps only in-frame clones and is missing some. There are about 2,500,000 clones in the sample; more than 90% occur only once, and 0.14% lies in the top ten. Sequenced: naive CD4+ T cells sorted from blood. The subset: CD45RA+ positively selected. Receptors were obtained from a man between 18 and 29 years old in good health.

The V gene is TRBV7-9, the J gene TRBJ1-1; TRBD1 aligns across 8 bases. This CDR3 has 14 amino acids. Looked up from germline, CDR1 is SEHNR and CDR2 is FQNEAQ (reference sequence). The ends lost 8 bases at V and 5 bases at J; junction bases unmatched: 10. The CDR3 sequence: CASDRQGSRTEAFF. CDR3 bases: TGTGCCAGCGACAGACAGGGGAGTCGGACTGAAGCTTTCTTT.

This rearrangement joins TRBV30 to TRBJ2-7; D is unclear. The CDR3 has 12 residues. Germline CDR1 is GTSNPN and CDR2 is SVGIG (reference sequence). V lost 0 bases, J lost 7 bases, and 10 bases lay in between. CDR3 sequence (DNA): TGTGCCTGGAGTGTAGACGTGTTTGAGCAGTACTTC. It is translated as CAWSVDVFEQYF.

The CDR3 reads CASSGLGGNTF. Written as DNA, the CDR3 is TGTGCCTCCTCCGGTTTAGGAGGCAACACCTTC. This sequence joins TRBV30 and TRBJ1-2, with unresolved D. Trimming left V 7 bases short and J 12 bases short, with 18 bases between. This CDR3 has 11 residues. The germline CDR1 and CDR2 sequences are GTSNPN and SVGIG (reference sequence). Full variable domain (outside the CDR3, taken from reference TRBV30 and TRBJ1-2): SQTIHQWPATLVQPVGSPLSLECTVEGTSNPNLYWYRQAAGRGLQLLFYSVGIGQISSEVPQNLSASRPQDRQFILSSKKLLLSDSGFYLCASSGLGGNTFGSGTRLTVV.

This chain joins TRBV5-6 and TRBJ2-3, with a weak D call TRBD1 (5 bases). The V end lost 4 bases, the J end lost 2 bases, and 11 bases lay between the germline ends. This CDR3 comprises 14 residues. The germline CDR1 and CDR2 sequences are SGHDT and YYEEEE. Here the CDR3 DNA reads TGTGCCAGCAGCATTGACAGTAACACAGATACGCAGTATTTT. Translation gives CASSIDSNTDTQYF.

The chain is built from TRBV6-6 and TRBJ1-4, with a tentative D call TRBD1 (5 bases). The ends were cut back, 0 bases at V and 5 bases at J, with 10 bases in the middle. The CDR3 is 15 residues long. CDR1 and CDR2 (germline): MNHNY, SVGAGI (reference sequence). Here the CDR3 reads CASSYSEGVNEKLFF. The CDR3, as DNA: TGTGCCAGCAGTTACTCGGAAGGGGTGAATGAAAAACTGTTTTTT.

This clone was recorded once. The rearrangement joins TRBV6-6 to TRBJ1-3; D gene unclear. With 2 bases removed from V and 7 bases from J, the gap between germline ends came to 9 bases. Germline V CDR1 and CDR2: MNHNY, SVGAGI (reference sequence). There are 13 residues in the CDR3. The CDR3 sequence: CASSYDGRNTIYF. The CDR3 DNA sequence: TGTGCCAGCAGTTACGACGGGAGGAACACCATATATTTT.

As for this clone: This CDR3 is also generated by other DNA sequences in the sample. The chain is built from TRBV7-9 and TRBJ2-2; 8 nucleotides line up with TRBD1. With 2 bases clipped from V and 4 bases from J, the junction kept 0 bases outside the gene matches. Germline CDR1 and CDR2: SEHNR and FQNEAQ (reference sequence). The CDR3 consists of 14 residues. The CDR3 DNA reads as TGTGCCAGCAGCTTACAGGGGGCCACCGGGGAGCTGTTTTTT. Translating it yields CASSLQGATGELFF.

This clone is a singleton in its sample. The CDR3: CASGLGARTEAFF. The CDR3 DNA follows: TGTGCCAGCGGTCTAGGGGCTAGGACTGAAGCTTTCTTT. This sequence joins TRBV28 and TRBJ1-1; D is possibly TRBD1 (5 bases). Germline assignment: CDR1 MDHEN and CDR2 SYDVKM. With 8 bases removed from V and 5 bases from J, the gap between germline ends came to 15 bases. The CDR3 extends over 13 amino acids. Looking up the rest from reference TRBV28 and TRBJ1-1 gives the full variable domain: DVKVTQSSRYLVKRTGEKVFLECVQDMDHENMFWYRQDPGLGLRLIYFSYDVKMKEKGDIPEGYSVSREKKERFSLILESASTNQTSMYLCASGLGARTEAFFGQGTRLTVV.

This chain links TRBV29-1 with TRBJ2-7, with 8 positions matching TRBD1. The CDR3 sequence is 16 residues long. J was trimmed by 1 base and V by 7 bases; bases with no gene match: 15. Germline V gene sequence: CDR1 SQVTM, CDR2 ANQGSEA. CDR3 DNA sequence: TGCAGCGCTGCGGAAACCAGGACAGGGATTTCCTACGAGCAGTACTTC. Protein product: CSAAETRTGISYEQYF.

This chain links TRBV19 with TRBJ2-1; 7 bases map to TRBD2. V lost 2 bases and J lost 9; bases outside the gene matches: 10. Germline V CDR1 and CDR2: LNHDA, SQIVND (reference sequence). This CDR3 is built from 15 residues. This chain's CDR3 is CASSILEAGTGEQFF. CDR3 DNA sequence: TGTGCCAGTAGTATATTGGAAGCGGGGACGGGTGAGCAGTTCTTC.

The genes are TRBV10-1 and TRBJ2-4; 9 positions agree with TRBD1. Trimming took 5 bases from V and 1 from J; bases not matched to a gene: 3. Germline V lookup: CDR1 WNHNN, CDR2 SYGVQD (reference sequence). This CDR3 is built from 15 residues. CDR3: CASSTTGGAKNIQYF. The CDR3 region has the DNA TGCGCCAGCAGTACGACAGGGGGTGCCAAAAACATTCAGTACTTC.

This clone showed up just a few times. V gene TRBV7-6 combines with J gene TRBJ2-2; unclear D gene. CDR3 length equals 12 residues. Germline-derived CDR1 and CDR2 are SGHVS and FNYEAQ. Trimming left V 5 bases short and J 5 bases short, with 6 bases between. DNA of the CDR3: TGTGCCAGCAGCCTGAAGACCGGGGAGCTGTTTTTT. Protein product: CASSLKTGELFF.

The gene calls are TRBV27 and TRBJ1-2, with TRBD1 matching over 9 bases. CDR3 length: 15 amino acids. CDR1 and CDR2 from the germline V gene are MNHEY and SMNVEV (reference sequence). The trim removed 5 bases at V and 6 bases at J, leaving 10 bases unmatched. CDR3 sequence reads: CASSPGDRVFHGYTF. For the CDR3, the DNA is TGTGCCAGCAGTCCAGGGGACAGGGTTTTTCATGGCTACACCTTC.

The count of this clone is one. J is TRBJ2-1 and V is TRBV19; 7 bases match TRBD1. The length of the CDR3 is 16 residues. Unmatched junction bases numbered 12, after V lost 6 bases and J lost 4 bases. Germline values: CDR1 LNHDA, CDR2 SQIVND (reference sequence). CDR3 coding DNA: TGTGCCAGTAGGACACTTGGGGCAGGGGGTTACAATGAGCAGTTCTTC. Translated, it gives CASRTLGAGGYNEQFF.

This chain connects TRBV28 to TRBJ2-7, with a weak D call TRBD2 (7 bases). The CDR3 runs to 13 residues. V lost 3 bases to trimming and J lost 6 bases, with 12 bases between them. CDR1 is MDHEN and CDR2 is SYDVKM in the germline V gene. CDR3 residues: CASSLMGGAEQYF. The CDR3 DNA is TGTGCCAGCAGTTTGATGGGGGGGGCCGAGCAGTACTTC.

The chain recombines TRBV28 with TRBJ1-2, with D unclear. Germline assignment: CDR1 MDHEN and CDR2 SYDVKM. The CDR3 consists of 14 residues. V lost 4 bases and J lost 4, with 13 bases in between. CDR3 amino acids: CASSSPAGSYGYTF. The CDR3 DNA sequence: TGTGCCAGCAGTTCCCCCGCCGGGAGCTATGGCTACACCTTC.

The V and J genes are TRBV6-1 and TRBJ2-2; D perhaps matches TRBD2 (6 bases). CDR3 length equals 14 residues. Trimming pared 10 bases from V and 3 bases from J, leaving 15 bases between. Germline V gene lookup returns CDR1 MNHNS and CDR2 SASEGT. The CDR3: CATTGRRDTGELFF. The DNA of the CDR3 is TGTGCCACCACCGGTAGGAGGGACACCGGGGAGCTGTTTTTT.

This clone appeared once. The rearrangement joins TRBV27 to TRBJ2-7; TRBD1 might be the D (6 bases). V was shortened by 4 bases and J by 4 bases, with 11 bases between the two germline ends. There are 13 residues in the CDR3. The germline CDR1 and CDR2 sequences are MNHEY and SMNVEV (reference sequence). The CDR3 DNA sequence: TGTGCCAGCAGTTCGGCAGGGGAATACGAGCAGTACTTC. Its translation is CASSSAGEYEQYF.

V usage is TRBV10-3 and J usage is TRBJ2-7; 7 bases agree with TRBD1. From germline, CDR1 is ENHRY and CDR2 SYGVKD. With V trimmed by 6 bases and J by 3 bases, 5 bases remained unmatched. This CDR3 region has 13 residues. The CDR3 nucleotides read TGTGCCATCAGCGGGACAGATTTCTACGAGCAGTACTTC. Translating it yields CAISGTDFYEQYF.

The chain couples TRBV7-6 to TRBJ2-5; possibly TRBD2 for D (6 bases). Germline lookup yields CDR1 SGHVS and CDR2 FNYEAQ. The CDR3 sequence is 14 residues long. V gave up 5 bases and J gave up 4 bases, with 14 bases separating them. This chain's CDR3 is CASSPGLPLETQYF. As DNA, the CDR3 is TGTGCCAGCAGCCCCGGACTACCCTTAGAGACCCAGTACTTC.

This sequence joins TRBV5-1 and TRBJ2-7; 9 bases line up with TRBD1. Germline-derived CDR1 and CDR2 are SGHRS and YFSETQ. The CDR3 has 16 amino acids. V gave up 1 base and J gave up 1 base; unmatched junction bases: 6. CDR3 in DNA: TGCGCCAGCAGCTTGTCGAGGACAGGGGAATCCTACGAGCAGTACTTC. This sequence encodes CASSLSRTGESYEQYF.

In the case of this clone: Additional DNA sequences in this sample encode the identical CDR3. V is TRBV5-1 and J is TRBJ1-2; D is possibly TRBD1 (5 bases). Germline CDR1 and CDR2: SGHRS and YFSETQ. The CDR3 sequence is 13 residues long. Trimming took off 2 bases at V and 3 bases at J, with 8 bases between the two ends. The CDR3 spells CASSFQGDYGYTF. CDR3 nucleotide sequence: TGCGCCAGCAGCTTCCAGGGTGACTATGGCTACACCTTC.

This chain joins TRBV27 and TRBJ2-5, with D unresolved. CDR3 size: 10 residues. V lost 8 bases and J lost 3, with 4 bases in between. CDR1 and CDR2 from the germline V gene are MNHEY and SMNVEV (reference sequence). The DNA of the CDR3 is TGTGCCAGCCCTAAAGAGACCCAGTACTTC. It yields the protein CASPKETQYF.

The chain has TRBV19 and TRBJ2-7; D is unresolved. V was pared by 1 base and J by 0 bases, with 10 bases between. This CDR3 is built from 15 residues. Germline-derived CDR1 and CDR2 are LNHDA and SQIVND (reference sequence). In nucleotides, the CDR3 is TGTGCCAGTAGTATAGTGGCCGAGAGCTCCTACGAGCAGTACTTC. Amino acid sequence: CASSIVAESSYEQYF.

Details on this clone: Other DNA sequences of this sample code for an identical CDR3. The chain couples TRBV19 to TRBJ1-2; TRBD1 might be the D (6 bases). The CDR3 sequence is 13 residues long. In germline, CDR1 is LNHDA, CDR2 SQIVND (reference sequence). V lost 7 bases and J lost 2, with 11 bases in between. CDR3 coding DNA: TGTGCCAGTAAGGGGCAGGGGAACTATGGCTACACCTTC. The encoded protein is CASKGQGNYGYTF.

The chain carries TRBV5-1 and TRBJ2-7; 10 nucleotides agree with TRBD2. This CDR3 comprises 15 residues. V dropped 5 bases and J dropped 3; count of bases not matched to a gene: 8. Germline assignment: CDR1 SGHRS and CDR2 YFSETQ. CDR3 sequence: CASSHPTSGIYEQYF. For the CDR3, the DNA is TGCGCCAGCAGTCATCCAACTAGCGGGATCTACGAGCAGTACTTC.

The chain joins TRBV5-1 to TRBJ1-6, with D possibly TRBD1 on 6 matching bases. Germline V CDR1 and CDR2: SGHRS, YFSETQ. Trimming removed 2 bases from V and 6 bases from J, with 12 bases in between. This CDR3 has 15 residues. In DNA, the CDR3 is TGCGCCAGCAGCTTACCGGACAGCCCTAATTCACCCCTCCACTTT. It encodes CASSLPDSPNSPLHF.